Below, one TCR beta chain is given with its context. Its antigen remains unidentified. This specimen comes from a study of beta chain features in type 1 diabetes. Regarding the study as a whole: Type 1 diabetes patients showed a moderate but significant shortening of TCRB CDR3s in all four CD4+ subsets. There were fewer insertions and more deletions at the VDJ junctions of type 1 diabetes patients.

V was pared by 0 bases and J by 7 bases, with 11 bases between. The germline CDR1 and CDR2 sequences are LGHNA and YNFKEQ. The CDR3 is made up of 14 amino acids. Expressed TCRB transcripts were sequenced after all isolated RNA was converted to cDNA. Only in-frame clones appear in the TCRdb table, and some are missing; sequencing was by immunoSEQ multiplex PCR. The repertoire includes some 360,000 clones, 9.6% of them detected once, and 0.45% to 0.65% sits in the top ten. The TCR originated in a man younger than 40 with type 1 diabetes. The sample was central memory CD4+ T cells from blood. The rearrangement links TRBV4-2 to TRBJ2-3; D remains ambiguous. The CDR3 reads CASSQDMAENTQYF. CDR3 DNA sequence: TGTGCCAGCAGCCAAGATATGGCCGAGAATACGCAGTATTTT.